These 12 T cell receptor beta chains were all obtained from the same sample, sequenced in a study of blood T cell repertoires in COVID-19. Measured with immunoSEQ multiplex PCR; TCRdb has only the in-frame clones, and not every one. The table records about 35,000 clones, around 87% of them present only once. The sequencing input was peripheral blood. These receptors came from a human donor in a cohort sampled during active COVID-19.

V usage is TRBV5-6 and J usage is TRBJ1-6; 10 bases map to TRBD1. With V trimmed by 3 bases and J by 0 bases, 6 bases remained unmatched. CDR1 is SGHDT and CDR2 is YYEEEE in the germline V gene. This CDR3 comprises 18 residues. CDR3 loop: CASSSWDRGISYNSPLHF. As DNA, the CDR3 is TGTGCCAGCAGCTCCTGGGACAGGGGAATCTCCTATAATTCACCCCTCCACTTT.

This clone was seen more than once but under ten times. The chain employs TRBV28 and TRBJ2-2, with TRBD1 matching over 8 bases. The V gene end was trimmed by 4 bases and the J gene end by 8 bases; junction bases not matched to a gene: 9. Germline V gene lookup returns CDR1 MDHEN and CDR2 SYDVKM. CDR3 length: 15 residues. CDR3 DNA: TGTGCCAGCAGTTCCCCGACAGGGGCAACGGGGGAGCTGTTTTTT. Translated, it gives CASSSPTGATGELFF.

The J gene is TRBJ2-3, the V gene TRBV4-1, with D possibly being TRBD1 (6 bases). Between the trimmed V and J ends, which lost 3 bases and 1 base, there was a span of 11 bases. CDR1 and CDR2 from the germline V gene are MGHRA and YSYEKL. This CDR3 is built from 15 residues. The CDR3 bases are TGCGCCAGCAGCCAGTCAGGGGTTCGCACAGATACGCAGTATTTT. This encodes CASSQSGVRTDTQYF.

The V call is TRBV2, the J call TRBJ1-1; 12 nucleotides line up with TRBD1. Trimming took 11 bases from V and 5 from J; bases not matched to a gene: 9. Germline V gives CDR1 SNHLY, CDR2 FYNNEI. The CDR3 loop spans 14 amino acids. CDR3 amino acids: CAGVGTGGRTEAFF. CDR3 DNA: TGTGCCGGGGTTGGGACAGGGGGCAGAACTGAAGCTTTCTTT.

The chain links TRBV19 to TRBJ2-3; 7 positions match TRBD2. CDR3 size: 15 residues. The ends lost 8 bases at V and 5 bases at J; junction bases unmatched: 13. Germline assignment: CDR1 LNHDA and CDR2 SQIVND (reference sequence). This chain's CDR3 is CASCDWSGDEDTQYF. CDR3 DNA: TGTGCCAGTTGTGACTGGAGCGGGGATGAAGATACGCAGTATTTT.

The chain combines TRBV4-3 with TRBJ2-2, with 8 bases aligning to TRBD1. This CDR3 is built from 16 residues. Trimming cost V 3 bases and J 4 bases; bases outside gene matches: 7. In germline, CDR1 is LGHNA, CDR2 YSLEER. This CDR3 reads CASSQVGQGRTGELFF. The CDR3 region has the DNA TGCGCCAGCAGCCAGGTTGGACAGGGACGCACCGGGGAGCTGTTTTTT.

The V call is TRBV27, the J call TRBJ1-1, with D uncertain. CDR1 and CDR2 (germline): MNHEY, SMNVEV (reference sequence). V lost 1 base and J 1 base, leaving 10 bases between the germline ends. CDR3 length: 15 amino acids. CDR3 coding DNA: TGTGCCAGCAGTTTATTTACCCGAGGGAACACTGAAGCTTTCTTT. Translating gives CASSLFTRGNTEAFF.

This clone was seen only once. CDR3 in DNA: TGCGCCAGCAGCCAGAGGGGACAGGGGGCTGGGGCCAACGTCCTGACTTTC. Translated, it gives CASSQRGQGAGANVLTF. The J gene is TRBJ2-6, the V gene TRBV4-1, with 11 bases identical to TRBD1. From germline, CDR1 is MGHRA and CDR2 YSYEKL. V lost 3 bases and J lost 2; bases outside the gene matches: 3. This CDR3 is built from 17 residues.

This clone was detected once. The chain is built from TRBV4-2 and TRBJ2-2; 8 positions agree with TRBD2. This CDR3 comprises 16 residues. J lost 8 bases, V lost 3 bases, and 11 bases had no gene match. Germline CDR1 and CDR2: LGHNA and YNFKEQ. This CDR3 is CASSQGQGTRYGELFF. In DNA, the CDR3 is TGTGCCAGCAGCCAGGGGCAGGGGACTAGGTATGGGGAGCTGTTTTTT.

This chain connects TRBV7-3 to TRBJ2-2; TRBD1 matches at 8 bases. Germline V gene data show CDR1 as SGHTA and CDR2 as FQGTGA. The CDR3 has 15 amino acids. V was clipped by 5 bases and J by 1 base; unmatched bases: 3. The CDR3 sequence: CASSQGQVNTGELFF. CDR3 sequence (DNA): TGTGCCAGCAGCCAGGGACAGGTGAACACCGGGGAGCTGTTTTTT.

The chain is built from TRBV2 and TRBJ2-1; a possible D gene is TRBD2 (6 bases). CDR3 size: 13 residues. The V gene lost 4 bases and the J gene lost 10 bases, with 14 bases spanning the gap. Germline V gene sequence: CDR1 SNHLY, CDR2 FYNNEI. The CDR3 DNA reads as TGTGCCAGCAGTGCGGGACTGAGACTAGAGCAGTTCTTC. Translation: CASSAGLRLEQFF.

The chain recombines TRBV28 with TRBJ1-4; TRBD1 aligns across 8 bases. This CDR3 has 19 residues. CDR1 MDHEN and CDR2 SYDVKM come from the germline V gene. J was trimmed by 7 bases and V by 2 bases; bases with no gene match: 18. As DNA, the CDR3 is TGTGCCAGCAGTTTAGCCCCAGGGGGCGCAGGGGCCCCTGGTGAAAAACTGTTTTTT. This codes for CASSLAPGGAGAPGEKLFF.